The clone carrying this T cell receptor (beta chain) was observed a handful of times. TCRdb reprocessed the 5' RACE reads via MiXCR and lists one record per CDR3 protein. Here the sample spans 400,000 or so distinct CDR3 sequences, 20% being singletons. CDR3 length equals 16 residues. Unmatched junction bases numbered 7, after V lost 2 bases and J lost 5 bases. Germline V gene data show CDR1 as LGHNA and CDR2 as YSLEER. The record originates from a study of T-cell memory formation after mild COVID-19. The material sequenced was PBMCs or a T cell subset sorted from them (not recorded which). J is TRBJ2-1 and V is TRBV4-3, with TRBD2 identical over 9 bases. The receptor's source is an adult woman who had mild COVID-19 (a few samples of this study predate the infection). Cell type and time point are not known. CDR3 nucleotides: TGCGCCAGCAGCCAATCCAGGACTAGCGAGGACAATGAGCAGTTCTTC. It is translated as CASSQSRTSEDNEQFF.